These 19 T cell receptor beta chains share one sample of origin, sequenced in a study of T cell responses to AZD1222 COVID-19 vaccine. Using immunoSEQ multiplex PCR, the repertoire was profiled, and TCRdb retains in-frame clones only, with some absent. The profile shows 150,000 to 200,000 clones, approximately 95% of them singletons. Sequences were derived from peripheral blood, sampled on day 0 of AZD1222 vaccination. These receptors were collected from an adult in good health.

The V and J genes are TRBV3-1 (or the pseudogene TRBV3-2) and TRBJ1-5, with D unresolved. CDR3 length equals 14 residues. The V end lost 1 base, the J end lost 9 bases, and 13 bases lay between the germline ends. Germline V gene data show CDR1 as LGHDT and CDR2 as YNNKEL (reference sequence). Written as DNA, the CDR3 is TGTGCCAGCAGCCAAGGACCGTCATCGGGGCCCCAGCATTTT. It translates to CASSQGPSSGPQHF.

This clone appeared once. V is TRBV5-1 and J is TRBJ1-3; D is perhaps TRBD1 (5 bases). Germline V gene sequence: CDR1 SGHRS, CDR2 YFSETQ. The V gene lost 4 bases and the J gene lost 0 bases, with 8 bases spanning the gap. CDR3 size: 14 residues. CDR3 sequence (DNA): TGCGCCAGCAGCCTGGGGGACTCTGGAAACACCATATATTTT. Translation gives CASSLGDSGNTIYF.

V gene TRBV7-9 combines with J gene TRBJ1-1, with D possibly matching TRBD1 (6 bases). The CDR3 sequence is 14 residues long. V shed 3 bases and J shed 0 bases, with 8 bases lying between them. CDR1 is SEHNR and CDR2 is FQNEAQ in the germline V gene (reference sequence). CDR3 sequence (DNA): TGTGCCAGCAGCTTCGGGGGCATGAACACTGAAGCTTTCTTT. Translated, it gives CASSFGGMNTEAFF.

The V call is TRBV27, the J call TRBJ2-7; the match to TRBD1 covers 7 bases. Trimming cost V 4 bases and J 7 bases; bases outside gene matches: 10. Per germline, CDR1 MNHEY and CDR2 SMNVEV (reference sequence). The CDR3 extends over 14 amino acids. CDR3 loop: CASSYATGVGEQYF. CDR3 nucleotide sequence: TGTGCCAGCAGTTATGCCACAGGGGTAGGGGAGCAGTACTTC.

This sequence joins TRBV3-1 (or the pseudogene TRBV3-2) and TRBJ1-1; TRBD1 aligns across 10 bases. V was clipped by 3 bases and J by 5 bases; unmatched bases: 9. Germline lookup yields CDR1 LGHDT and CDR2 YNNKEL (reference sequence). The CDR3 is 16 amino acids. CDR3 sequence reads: CASSHILGQGRTEAFF. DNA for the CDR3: TGTGCCAGCAGCCACATTCTGGGACAGGGGAGAACTGAAGCTTTCTTT.

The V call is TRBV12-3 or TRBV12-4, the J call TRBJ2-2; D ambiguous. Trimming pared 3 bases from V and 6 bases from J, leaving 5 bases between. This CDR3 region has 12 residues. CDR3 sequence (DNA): TGTGCCAGCAGTTTTGGGTCCGGGGAGCTGTTTTTT. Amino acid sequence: CASSFGSGELFF.

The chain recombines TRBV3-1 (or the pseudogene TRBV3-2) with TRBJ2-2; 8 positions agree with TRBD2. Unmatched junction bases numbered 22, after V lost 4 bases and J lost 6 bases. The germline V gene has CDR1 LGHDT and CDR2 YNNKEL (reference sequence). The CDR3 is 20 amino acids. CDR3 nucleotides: TGTGCCAGCAGCCCTCTGGGCAGGACAACGGGACTAGTGAGCGCCGGGGAGCTGTTTTTT. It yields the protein CASSPLGRTTGLVSAGELFF.

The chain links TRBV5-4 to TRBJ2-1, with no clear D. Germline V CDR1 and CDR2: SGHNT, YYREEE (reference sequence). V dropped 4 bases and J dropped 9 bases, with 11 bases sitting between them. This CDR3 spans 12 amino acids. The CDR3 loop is CASSVSWSEQFF. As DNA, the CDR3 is TGTGCCAGCAGCGTTAGTTGGAGTGAGCAGTTCTTC. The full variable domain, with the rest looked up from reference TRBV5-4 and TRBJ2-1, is ETGVTQSPTHLIKTRGQQVTLRCSSQSGHNTVSWYQQALGQGPQFIFQYYREEENGRGNFPPRFSGLQFPNYSSELNVNALELDDSALYLCASSVSWSEQFFGPGTRLTVL.

CDR3 in DNA: TGTGTCAGAAGTCTCGGAAGGGGGCTGAGGGGCTACACCTTC. Encoded protein: CVRSLGRGLRGYTF. The rearrangement links TRBV7-5 to TRBJ1-2; the table's TRBD1 call for D was not verified on the DNA. TRBV7-5 is tagged as a pseudogene. The CDR3 sequence is 14 residues long.

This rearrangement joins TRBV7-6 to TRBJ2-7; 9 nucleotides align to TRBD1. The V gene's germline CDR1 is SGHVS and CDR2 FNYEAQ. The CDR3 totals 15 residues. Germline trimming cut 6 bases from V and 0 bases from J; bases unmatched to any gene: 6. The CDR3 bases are TGTGCCAGCAGTCCACAGGGGGCAAACTCCTACGAGCAGTACTTC. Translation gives CASSPQGANSYEQYF.

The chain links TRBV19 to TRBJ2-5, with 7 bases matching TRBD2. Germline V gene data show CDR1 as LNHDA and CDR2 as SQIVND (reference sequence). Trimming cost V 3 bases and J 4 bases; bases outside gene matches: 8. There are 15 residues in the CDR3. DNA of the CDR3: TGTGCCAGTAGTATTTTGCGGGGGAAGGTAGAGACCCAGTACTTC. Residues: CASSILRGKVETQYF.

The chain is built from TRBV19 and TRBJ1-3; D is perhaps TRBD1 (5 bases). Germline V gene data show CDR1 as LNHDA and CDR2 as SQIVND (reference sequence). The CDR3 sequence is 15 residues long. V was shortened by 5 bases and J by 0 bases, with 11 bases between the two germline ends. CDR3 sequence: CASSPRDLSGNTIYF. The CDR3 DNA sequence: TGTGCCAGTAGTCCGCGGGACCTCTCTGGAAACACCATATATTTT.

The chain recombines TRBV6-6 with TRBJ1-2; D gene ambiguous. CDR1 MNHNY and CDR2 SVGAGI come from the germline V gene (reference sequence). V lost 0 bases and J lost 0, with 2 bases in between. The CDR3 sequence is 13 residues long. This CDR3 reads CASSYSANYGYTF. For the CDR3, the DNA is TGTGCCAGCAGTTACTCGGCTAACTATGGCTACACCTTC.

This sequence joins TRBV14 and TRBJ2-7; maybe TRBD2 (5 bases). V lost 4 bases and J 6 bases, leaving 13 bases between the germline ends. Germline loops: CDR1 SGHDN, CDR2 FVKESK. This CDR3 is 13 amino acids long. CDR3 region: CASSPTGNGEQYF. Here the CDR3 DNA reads TGTGCCAGCAGCCCGACCGGGAACGGCGAGCAGTACTTC.

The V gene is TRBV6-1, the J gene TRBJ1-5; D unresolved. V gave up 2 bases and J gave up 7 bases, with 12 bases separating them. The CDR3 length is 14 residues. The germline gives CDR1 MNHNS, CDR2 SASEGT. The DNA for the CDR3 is TGTGCCAGCAGTGAACGAAAGGATGTGCAGCCCCAGCATTTT. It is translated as CASSERKDVQPQHF.

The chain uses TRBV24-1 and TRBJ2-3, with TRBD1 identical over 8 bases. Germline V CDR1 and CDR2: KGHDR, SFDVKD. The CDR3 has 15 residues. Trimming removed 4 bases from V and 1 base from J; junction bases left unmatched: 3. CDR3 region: CATSETGVGTDTQYF. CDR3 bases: TGTGCCACCAGTGAGACAGGGGTTGGCACAGATACGCAGTATTTT.

This chain's CDR3 is CASSVEMGPNYGYTF. The CDR3, as DNA: TGTGCCAGCAGCGTTGAGATGGGGCCTAACTATGGCTACACCTTC. The chain is built from TRBV25-1 and TRBJ1-2, with D perhaps TRBD1 (5 bases). The germline V and J ends were trimmed by 6 bases and 0 bases, with 14 bases remaining between them. The CDR3 sequence is 15 residues long. Germline CDR1 reads MGHDK; CDR2 reads SYGVNS.

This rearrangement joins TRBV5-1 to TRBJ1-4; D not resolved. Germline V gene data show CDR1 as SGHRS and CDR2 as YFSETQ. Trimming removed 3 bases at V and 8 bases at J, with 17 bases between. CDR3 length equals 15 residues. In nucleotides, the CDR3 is TGCGCCAGCAGCTCACAGTCCCCCGGAGGGGAAAAACTGTTTTTT. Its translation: CASSSQSPGGEKLFF. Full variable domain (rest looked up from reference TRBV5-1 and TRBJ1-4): KAGVTQTPRYLIKTRGQQVTLSCSPISGHRSVSWYQQTPGQGLQFLFEYFSETQRNKGNFPGRFSGRQFSNSRSEMNVSTLELGDSALYLCASSSQSPGGEKLFFGSGTQLSVL.

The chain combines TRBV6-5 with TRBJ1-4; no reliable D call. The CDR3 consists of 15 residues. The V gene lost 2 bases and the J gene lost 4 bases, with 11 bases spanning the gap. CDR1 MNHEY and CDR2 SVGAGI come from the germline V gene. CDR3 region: CASSYVTADNEKLFF. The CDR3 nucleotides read TGTGCCAGCAGTTACGTAACAGCCGATAATGAAAAACTGTTTTTT.